This is a list of T cell receptor beta chains from one sample in a study of PD-1 blockade in mismatch repair-deficient tumors. For these receptors, no antigen is known. Assay used: immunoSEQ multiplex PCR; TCRdb lists only in-frame clones, some missing. Here the sample spans some 9,000 clones, 88% being singletons. Sequencing used cells cultured in vitro, obtained from a patient treated with pembrolizumab. The receptor source for this set is an adult with mismatch repair-deficient cancer. CDR3s include the opening cysteine and the closing phenylalanine or tryptophan. The D gene is left open where the match is weak. A clone size is listed for some rows: how often the clone was seen (once, few, many), or a class if it is expanded.

J | D | V | size | DNA | CDR3
TRBJ2-5 | NA | TRBV18 | NA | TGTGCCAGCTCACCCCTCCCCTCCGCGCCTCAAGAGACCCAGTACTTC | CASSPLPSAPQETQYF
TRBJ1-1 | NA | TRBV5-1 | NA | TGCGCCAGCAGCGCCGAATTTGGGGGTGGTACTGAAGCTTTCTTT | CASSAEFGGGTEAFF
TRBJ2-6 | NA | TRBV27 | NA | TGTGCCAGCGGTCAGGGCTCTGGGGCCAACGTCCTGACTTTC | CASGQGSGANVLTF
TRBJ1-6 | NA | TRBV4-1 | NA | TGCGCCAGCAGCCAGCCCCTCAGGGACTCACCCCTCCACTTT | CASSQPLRDSPLHF
TRBJ1-1 | TRBD1 | TRBV5-1 | NA | TGCGCCAGCAGCTTGACGGACAGGGGGAATACTGAAGCTTTCTTT | CASSLTDRGNTEAFF
TRBJ2-1 | NA | TRBV6-6 | NA | TGTGCCAGCAGTTACAGGCGGGAGCAGTTCTTC | CASSYRREQFF
TRBJ1-1 | NA | TRBV9 | NA | TGTGCCAGCAATCTCAATCCGACAGGAGGGAACACTGAAGCTTTCTTT | CASNLNPTGGNTEAFF
TRBJ2-1 | NA | TRBV29-1 | NA | TGCAGCGTTGGAGCTAGCCTATACAATGAGCAGTTCTTC | CSVGASLYNEQFF
TRBJ1-5 | TRBD1 | TRBV28 | NA | TGTGCCAGCAGTTTAAGGACAGGGCTTTTCCAGCCCCAGCATTTT | CASSLRTGLFQPQHF
TRBJ2-7 | NA | TRBV6-5 | NA | TGTGCCAGCAGTTACCTGGGACTTAGCCCTGAGCAGTACTTC | CASSYLGLSPEQYF
TRBJ1-2 | NA | TRBV5-1 | once | TGCGCCAGCAGCTTAGGCGACGCAAACTATGGCTACACCTTC | CASSLGDANYGYTF
TRBJ1-6 | NA | TRBV7-8 | NA | TGTGCCAGCAGCGAGGGGAGCTCCTATAATTCACCCCTCCACTTT | CASSEGSSYNSPLHF
TRBJ2-5 | TRBD1 | TRBV6-5 | NA | TGTGCCAGCAGACAGGGGGCTGGGGAGACCCAGTACTTC | CASRQGAGETQYF
TRBJ1-2 | NA | TRBV11-1 | NA | TGTGCCAGCAGCTTAGTTCCCGGGTTCGGCTACACCTTC | CASSLVPGFGYTF
TRBJ2-6 | NA | TRBV10-3 | NA | TGTGCCATCTCTGCCCGGCTTGGGGCCAACGTCCTGACTTTC | CAISARLGANVLTF
TRBJ1-2 | NA | TRBV9 | NA | TGTGCCAGCAGCGTAGTTGGGGCCCGGGGTGGCTACACCTTC | CASSVVGARGGYTF
TRBJ2-5 | TRBD2 | TRBV28 | NA | TGTGCCAGCAGCCCCGGGACTAGCGGAGAGACCCAGTACTTC | CASSPGTSGETQYF
TRBJ1-4 | TRBD1 | TRBV28 | NA | TGTGCCAGCAGACAGGGGGGCCTGAATGAAAAACTGTTTTTT | CASRQGGLNEKLFF